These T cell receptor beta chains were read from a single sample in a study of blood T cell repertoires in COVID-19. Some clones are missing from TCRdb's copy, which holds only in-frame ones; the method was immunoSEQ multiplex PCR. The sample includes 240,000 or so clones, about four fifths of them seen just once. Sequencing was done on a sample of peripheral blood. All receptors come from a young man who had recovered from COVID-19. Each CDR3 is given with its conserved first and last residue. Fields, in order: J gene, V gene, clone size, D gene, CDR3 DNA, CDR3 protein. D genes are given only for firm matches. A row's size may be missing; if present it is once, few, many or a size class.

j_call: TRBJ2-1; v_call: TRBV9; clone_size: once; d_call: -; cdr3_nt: TGTGCCAGCAGCGTAGAGGGGACATATTACAATGAGCAGTTCTTC; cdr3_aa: CASSVEGTYYNEQFF
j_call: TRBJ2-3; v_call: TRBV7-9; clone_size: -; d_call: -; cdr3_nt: TGTGCCAGCAGCTTACGACAAGATACGCAGTATTTT; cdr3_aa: CASSLRQDTQYF
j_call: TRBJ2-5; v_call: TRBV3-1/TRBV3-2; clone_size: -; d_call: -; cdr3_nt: TGTGCCAGCAGCCAGGGACTCAGTACGACGGAGACCCAGTACTTC; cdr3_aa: CASSQGLSTTETQYF
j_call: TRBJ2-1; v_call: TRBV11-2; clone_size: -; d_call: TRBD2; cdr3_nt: TGTGCCAGCAGCTTAGATTGGGGGGGAGGCAATGAGCAGTTCTTC; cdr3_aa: CASSLDWGGGNEQFF
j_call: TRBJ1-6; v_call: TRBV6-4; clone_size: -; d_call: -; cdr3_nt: TGTGCCAGCAGTGAGGACCCCGGAGGGAATTCACCCCTCCACTTT; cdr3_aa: CASSEDPGGNSPLHF
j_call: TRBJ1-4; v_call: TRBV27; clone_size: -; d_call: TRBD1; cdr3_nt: TGTGCCAGCAGTCCCTACCAAGGGACAGGGGATGAAAAACTGTTTTTT; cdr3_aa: CASSPYQGTGDEKLFF
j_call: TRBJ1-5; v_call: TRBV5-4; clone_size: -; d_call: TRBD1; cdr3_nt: TGTGCCAGCAGCCGGGGACAGGACCAGCCCCAGCATTTT; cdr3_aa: CASSRGQDQPQHF
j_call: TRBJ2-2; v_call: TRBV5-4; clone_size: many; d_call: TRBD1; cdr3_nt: TGTGCCAGCACCAAAGGGCCGGGACAGGACCATATGAACACCGGGGAGCTGTTTTTT; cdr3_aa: CASTKGPGQDHMNTGELFF
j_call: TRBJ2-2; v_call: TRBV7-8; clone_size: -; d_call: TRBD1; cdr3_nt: TGTGCCAGCAGACCCGGGACAGGGGACACCGGGGAGCTGTTTTTT; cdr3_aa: CASRPGTGDTGELFF
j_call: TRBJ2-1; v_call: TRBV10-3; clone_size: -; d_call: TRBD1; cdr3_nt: TGTGCCATCAGTGAACAGGGGGCATACAATGAGCAGTTCTTC; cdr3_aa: CAISEQGAYNEQFF
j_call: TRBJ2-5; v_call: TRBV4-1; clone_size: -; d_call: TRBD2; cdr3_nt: TGCGCCAGCAGCCAAGATCTGGGACTAGCGGGGGGACAAGAGACCCAGTACTTC; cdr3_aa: CASSQDLGLAGGQETQYF
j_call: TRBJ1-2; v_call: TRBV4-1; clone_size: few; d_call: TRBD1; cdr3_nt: TGCGCCAGCAGCCTCCCCAAGGGACAGGCTAACTATGGCTACACCTTC; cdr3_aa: CASSLPKGQANYGYTF
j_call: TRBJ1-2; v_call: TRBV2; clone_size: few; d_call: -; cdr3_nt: TGTGCCAGCAGTGAAGGACGCGGTTTGGGCTACACCTTC; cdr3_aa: CASSEGRGLGYTF
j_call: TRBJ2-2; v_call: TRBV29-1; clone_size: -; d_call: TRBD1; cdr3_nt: TGCAGCGCGGGGACAGTAAACACCGGGGAGCTGTTTTTT; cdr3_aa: CSAGTVNTGELFF
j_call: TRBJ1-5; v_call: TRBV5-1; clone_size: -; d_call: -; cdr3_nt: TGCGCCAGCAGCAAGGGGAGGGAAAAAAGCAATCAGCCCCAGCATTTT; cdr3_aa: CASSKGREKSNQPQHF
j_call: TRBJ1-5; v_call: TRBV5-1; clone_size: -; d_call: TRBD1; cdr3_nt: TGCGCCAGCAGAGTGGGACAGGGTTACGATCAGCCCCAGCATTTT; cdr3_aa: CASRVGQGYDQPQHF
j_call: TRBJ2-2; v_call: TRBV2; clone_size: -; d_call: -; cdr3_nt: TGTGCCAGCAGCAAGACGAGGGCCCCGAACACCGGGGAGCTGTTTTTT; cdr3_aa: CASSKTRAPNTGELFF
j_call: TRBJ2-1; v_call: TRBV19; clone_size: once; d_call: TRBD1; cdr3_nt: TGTGCCAGTAGTACCGGGACAGACTACAATGAGCAGTTCTTC; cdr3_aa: CASSTGTDYNEQFF
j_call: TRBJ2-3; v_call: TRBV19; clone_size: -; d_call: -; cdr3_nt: TGTGCCAGTAGTGAGCTAGCATCAGATACGCAGTATTTT; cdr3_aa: CASSELASDTQYF
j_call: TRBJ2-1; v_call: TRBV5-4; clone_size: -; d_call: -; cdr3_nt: TGTGCCAGCAGCTGGAGGGACCCCTACAATGAGCAGTTCTTC; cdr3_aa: CASSWRDPYNEQFF
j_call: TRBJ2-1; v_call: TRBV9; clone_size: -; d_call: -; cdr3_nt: TGTGCCAGCAGCGTAGGAACAGAGAATGAGCAGTTCTTC; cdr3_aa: CASSVGTENEQFF
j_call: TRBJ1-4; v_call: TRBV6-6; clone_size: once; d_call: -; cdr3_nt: TGTGCCAGCCGGGGGGCGGCAACTAATGAAAAACTGTTTTTT; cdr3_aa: CASRGAATNEKLFF
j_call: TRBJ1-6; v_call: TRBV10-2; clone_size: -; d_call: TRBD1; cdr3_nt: TGCGCCACACAGGGGGGCAATTCACCCCTCCACTTT; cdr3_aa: CATQGGNSPLHF
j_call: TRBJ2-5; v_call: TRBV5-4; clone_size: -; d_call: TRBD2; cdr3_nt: TGTGCCAGCAGTCGTCAAGGGCGGGGGGTCCAAGAGACCCAGTACTTC; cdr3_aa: CASSRQGRGVQETQYF